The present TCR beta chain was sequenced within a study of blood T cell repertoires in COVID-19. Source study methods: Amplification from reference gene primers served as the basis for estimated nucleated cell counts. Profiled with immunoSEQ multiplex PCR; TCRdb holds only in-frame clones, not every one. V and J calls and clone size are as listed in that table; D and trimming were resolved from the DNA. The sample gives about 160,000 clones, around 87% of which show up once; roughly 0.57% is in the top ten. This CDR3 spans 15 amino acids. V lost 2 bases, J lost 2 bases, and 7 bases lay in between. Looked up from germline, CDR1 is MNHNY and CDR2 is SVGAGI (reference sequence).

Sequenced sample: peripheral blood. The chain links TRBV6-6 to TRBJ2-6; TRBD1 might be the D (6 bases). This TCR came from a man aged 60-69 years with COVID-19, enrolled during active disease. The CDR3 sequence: CASSYRGTGANVLTF. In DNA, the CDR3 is TGTGCCAGCAGTTACAGGGGGACTGGGGCCAACGTCCTGACTTTC.